One sample yielded the 2 T cell receptor beta chains listed below, sequenced in a study of shared clonotypes between healthy human individuals. TCRdb's table, derived via immunoSEQ multiplex PCR, lists solely in-frame clones and lacks some. The sample includes around 1.5 million clones, roughly 98% of them seen just once. What was sequenced was naive CD4+ T cells sorted from blood. Subset: CD45RA+ positively selected. These receptors originate from a young man in good health.

V gene TRBV29-1 combines with J gene TRBJ1-1, with D possibly TRBD1 on 6 matching bases. Germline V gene data show CDR1 as SQVTM and CDR2 as ANQGSEA. V lost 1 base and J 3 bases, leaving 12 bases between the germline ends. The CDR3 is 14 residues long. CDR3 amino acids: CSVEVGQGYTEAFF. For the CDR3, the DNA is TGCAGCGTTGAAGTTGGGCAGGGGTACACTGAAGCTTTCTTT.

J is TRBJ1-5 and V is TRBV5-1; no clear D. CDR3 length: 12 residues. Germline loops: CDR1 SGHRS, CDR2 YFSETQ. Trimming removed 6 bases at V and 4 bases at J, with 8 bases between. The CDR3 bases are TGCGCCAGCACCGGGGTAAATCAGCCCCAGCATTTT. Protein: CASTGVNQPQHF.